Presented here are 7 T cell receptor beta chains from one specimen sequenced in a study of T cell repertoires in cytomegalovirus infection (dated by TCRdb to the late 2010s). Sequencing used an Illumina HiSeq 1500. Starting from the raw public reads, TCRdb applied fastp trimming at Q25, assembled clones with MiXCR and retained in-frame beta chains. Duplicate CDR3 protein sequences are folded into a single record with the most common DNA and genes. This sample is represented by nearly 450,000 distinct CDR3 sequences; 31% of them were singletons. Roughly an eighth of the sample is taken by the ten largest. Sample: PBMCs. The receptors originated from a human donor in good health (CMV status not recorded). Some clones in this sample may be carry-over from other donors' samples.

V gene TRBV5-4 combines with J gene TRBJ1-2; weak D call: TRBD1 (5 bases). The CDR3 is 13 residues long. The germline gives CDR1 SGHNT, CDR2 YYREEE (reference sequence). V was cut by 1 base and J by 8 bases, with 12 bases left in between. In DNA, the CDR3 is TGTGCCAGCAGCTTGTTAGGGGTTAAAGGCTACACCTTC. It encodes CASSLLGVKGYTF.

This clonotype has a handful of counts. The CDR3 reads CASLPNGGATDTQYF. The CDR3 DNA follows: TGTGCCAGCCTCCCTAACGGGGGGGCAACAGATACGCAGTATTTT. This chain joins TRBV12-3 or TRBV12-4 and TRBJ2-3, with TRBD2 identical over 8 bases. The V segment lost 8 bases and the J segment 3 bases; nucleotides outside the gene matches: 10. CDR3 size: 15 residues.

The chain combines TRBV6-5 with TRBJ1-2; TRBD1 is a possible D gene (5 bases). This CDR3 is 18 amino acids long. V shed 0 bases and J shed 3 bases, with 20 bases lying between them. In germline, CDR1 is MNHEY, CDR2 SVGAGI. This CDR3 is CASSYSTSRRALHYGYTF. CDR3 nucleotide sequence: TGTGCCAGCAGTTACTCGACGTCGCGCAGGGCGCTCCACTATGGCTACACCTTC.

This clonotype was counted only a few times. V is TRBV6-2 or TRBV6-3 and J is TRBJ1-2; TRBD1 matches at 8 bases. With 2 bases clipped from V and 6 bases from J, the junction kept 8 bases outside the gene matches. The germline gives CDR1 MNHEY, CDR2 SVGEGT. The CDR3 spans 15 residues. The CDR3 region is CASSYPRQGLHGYTF. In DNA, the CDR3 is TGTGCCAGCAGTTACCCTCGACAGGGGCTACATGGCTACACCTTC.

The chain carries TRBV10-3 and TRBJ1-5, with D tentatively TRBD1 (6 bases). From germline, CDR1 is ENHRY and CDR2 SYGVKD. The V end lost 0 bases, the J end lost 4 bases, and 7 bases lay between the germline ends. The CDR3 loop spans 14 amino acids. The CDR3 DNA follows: TGTGCCATCAGTGAGTCGAGGGGGAATCAGCCCCAGCATTTT. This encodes CAISESRGNQPQHF.

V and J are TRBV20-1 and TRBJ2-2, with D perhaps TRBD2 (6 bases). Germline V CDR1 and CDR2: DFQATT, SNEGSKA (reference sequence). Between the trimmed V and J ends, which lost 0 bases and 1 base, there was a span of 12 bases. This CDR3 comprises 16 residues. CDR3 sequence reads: CSARDPEEGNTGELFF. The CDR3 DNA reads TGCAGTGCTAGAGATCCCGAGGAGGGGAACACCGGGGAGCTGTTTTTT.

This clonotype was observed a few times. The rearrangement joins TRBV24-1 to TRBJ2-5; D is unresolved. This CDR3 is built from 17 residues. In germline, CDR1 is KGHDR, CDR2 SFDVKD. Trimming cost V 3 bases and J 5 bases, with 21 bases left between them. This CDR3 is CATSDPPVGSVRETQYF. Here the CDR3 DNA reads TGTGCCACCAGTGATCCCCCGGTAGGGTCTGTTCGGGAGACCCAGTACTTC.